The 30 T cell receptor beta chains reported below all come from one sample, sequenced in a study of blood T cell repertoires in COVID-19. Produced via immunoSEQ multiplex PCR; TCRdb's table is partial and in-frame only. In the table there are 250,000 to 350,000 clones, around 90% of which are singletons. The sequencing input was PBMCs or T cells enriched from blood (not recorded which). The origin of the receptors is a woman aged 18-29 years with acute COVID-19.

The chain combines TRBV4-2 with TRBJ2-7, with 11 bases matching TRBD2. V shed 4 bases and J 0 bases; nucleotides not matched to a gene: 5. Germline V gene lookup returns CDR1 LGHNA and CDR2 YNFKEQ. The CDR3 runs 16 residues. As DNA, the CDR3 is TGTGCCAGCAGCCCCAGTAGCGGGAGGGACTCCTACGAGCAGTACTTC. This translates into CASSPSSGRDSYEQYF.

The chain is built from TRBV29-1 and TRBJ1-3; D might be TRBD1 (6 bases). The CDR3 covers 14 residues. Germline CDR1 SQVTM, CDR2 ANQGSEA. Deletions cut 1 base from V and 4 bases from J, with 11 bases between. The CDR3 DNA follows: TGCAGCGTTGAAGGAGCAGGGGCCGGAAACACCATATATTTT. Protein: CSVEGAGAGNTIYF.

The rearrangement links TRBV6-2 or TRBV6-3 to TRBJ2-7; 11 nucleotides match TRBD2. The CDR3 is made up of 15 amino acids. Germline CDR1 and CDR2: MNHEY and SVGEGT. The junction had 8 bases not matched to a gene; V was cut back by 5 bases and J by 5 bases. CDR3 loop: CASSKIAGGQHEQYF. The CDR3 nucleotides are TGTGCCAGCAGTAAGATAGCGGGAGGGCAGCACGAGCAGTACTTC.

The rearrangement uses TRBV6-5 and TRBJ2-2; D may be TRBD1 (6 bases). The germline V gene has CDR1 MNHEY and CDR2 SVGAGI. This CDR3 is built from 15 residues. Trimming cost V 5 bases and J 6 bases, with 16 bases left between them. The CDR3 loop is CASSNMGAESGELFF. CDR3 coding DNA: TGTGCCAGCAGTAATATGGGGGCGGAATCCGGGGAGCTGTTTTTT.

In nucleotides, the CDR3 is TGTGCCAGCAGCCCCCGGGATAACTATGGCTACACCTTC. Encoded protein: CASSPRDNYGYTF. This chain joins TRBV7-8 and TRBJ1-2, with D unclear. This CDR3 is 13 amino acids long. Germline V gives CDR1 SGHVS, CDR2 FQNEAQ. V was clipped by 5 bases and J by 1 base, with 8 bases between them.

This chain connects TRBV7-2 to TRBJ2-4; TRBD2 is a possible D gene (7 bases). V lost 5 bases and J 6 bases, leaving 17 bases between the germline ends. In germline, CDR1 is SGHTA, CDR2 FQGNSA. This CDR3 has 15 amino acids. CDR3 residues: CASSPLKGGANIQYF. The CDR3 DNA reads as TGTGCCAGCAGCCCCCTTAAGGGGGGGGCAAACATTCAGTACTTC.

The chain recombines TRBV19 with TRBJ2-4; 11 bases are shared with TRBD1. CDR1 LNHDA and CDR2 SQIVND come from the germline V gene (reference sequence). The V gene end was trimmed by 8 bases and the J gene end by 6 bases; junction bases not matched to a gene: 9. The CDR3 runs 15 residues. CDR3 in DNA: TGTGCCAGTGGGCGGACAGGGGGCGTGGGAAACATTCAGTACTTC. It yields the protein CASGRTGGVGNIQYF.

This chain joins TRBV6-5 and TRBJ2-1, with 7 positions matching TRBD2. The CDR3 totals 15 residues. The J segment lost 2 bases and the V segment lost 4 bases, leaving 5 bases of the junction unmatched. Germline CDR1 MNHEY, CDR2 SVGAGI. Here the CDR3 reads CASSSAGEPYNEQFF. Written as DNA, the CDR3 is TGTGCCAGCAGTTCGGCGGGAGAACCCTACAATGAGCAGTTCTTC.

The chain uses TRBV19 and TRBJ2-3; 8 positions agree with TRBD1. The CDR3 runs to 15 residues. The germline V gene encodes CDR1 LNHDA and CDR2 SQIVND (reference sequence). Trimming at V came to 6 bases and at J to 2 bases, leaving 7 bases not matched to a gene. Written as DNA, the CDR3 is TGTGCCAGTAGCTTAAGACAGGGGTCCACAGATACGCAGTATTTT. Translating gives CASSLRQGSTDTQYF.

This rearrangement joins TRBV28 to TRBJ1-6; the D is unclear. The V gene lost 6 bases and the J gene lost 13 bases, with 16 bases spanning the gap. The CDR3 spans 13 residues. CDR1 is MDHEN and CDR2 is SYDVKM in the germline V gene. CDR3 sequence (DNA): TGTGCCAGCAGCTTGGAACTGAGGTCGCCCCTCCACTTT. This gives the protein CASSLELRSPLHF.

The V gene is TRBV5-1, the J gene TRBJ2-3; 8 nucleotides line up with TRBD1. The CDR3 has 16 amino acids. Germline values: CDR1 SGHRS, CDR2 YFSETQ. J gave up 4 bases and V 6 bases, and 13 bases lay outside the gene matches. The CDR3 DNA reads TGCGCCAGCACTAAACAGGGGGGTAATAGTGCAGATACGCAGTATTTT. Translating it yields CASTKQGGNSADTQYF.

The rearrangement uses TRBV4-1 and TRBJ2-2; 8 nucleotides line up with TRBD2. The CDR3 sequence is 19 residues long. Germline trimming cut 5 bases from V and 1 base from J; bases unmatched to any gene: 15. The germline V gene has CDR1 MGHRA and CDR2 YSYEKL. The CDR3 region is CASSVGGRTSILNTGELFF. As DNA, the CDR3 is TGCGCCAGCAGCGTTGGCGGGAGGACCTCTATTCTGAACACCGGGGAGCTGTTTTTT.

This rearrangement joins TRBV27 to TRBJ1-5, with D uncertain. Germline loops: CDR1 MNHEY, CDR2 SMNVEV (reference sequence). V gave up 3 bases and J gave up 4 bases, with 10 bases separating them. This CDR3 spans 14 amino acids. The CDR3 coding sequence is TGTGCCAGCAGTTTGGCGGGCCTTAATCAGCCCCAGCATTTT. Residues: CASSLAGLNQPQHF.

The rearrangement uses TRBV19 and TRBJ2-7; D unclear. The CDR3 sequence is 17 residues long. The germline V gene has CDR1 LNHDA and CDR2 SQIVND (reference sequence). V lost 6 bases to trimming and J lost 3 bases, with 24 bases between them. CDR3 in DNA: TGTGCCAGTAGGCGCCGGGTCCGCGTTAGCTTCTACTACGAGCAGTACTTC. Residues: CASRRRVRVSFYYEQYF.

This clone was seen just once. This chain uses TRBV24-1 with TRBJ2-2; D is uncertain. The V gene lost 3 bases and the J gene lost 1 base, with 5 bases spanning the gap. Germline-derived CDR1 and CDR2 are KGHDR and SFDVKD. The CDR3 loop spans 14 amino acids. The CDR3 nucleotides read TGTGCCACCAGTGATGCTATGAACACCGGGGAGCTGTTTTTT. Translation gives CATSDAMNTGELFF.

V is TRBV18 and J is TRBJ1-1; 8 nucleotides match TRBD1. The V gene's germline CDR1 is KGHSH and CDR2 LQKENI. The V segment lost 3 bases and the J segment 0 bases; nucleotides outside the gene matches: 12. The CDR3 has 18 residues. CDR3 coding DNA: TGTGCCAGCTCACCTTTCCCGGGACAGGCGTCCCTGAACACTGAAGCTTTCTTT. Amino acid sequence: CASSPFPGQASLNTEAFF.

CDR3 DNA: TGTGCCAGCAGCTGGGGGGAATCTGGGGCCAACGTCCTGACTTTC. Amino acid sequence: CASSWGESGANVLTF. J is TRBJ2-6 and V is TRBV11-2, with D tentatively TRBD2 (6 bases). Between the trimmed V and J ends, which lost 4 bases and 1 base, there was a span of 8 bases. The CDR3 extends over 15 amino acids. Germline lookup yields CDR1 SGHAT and CDR2 FQNNGV.

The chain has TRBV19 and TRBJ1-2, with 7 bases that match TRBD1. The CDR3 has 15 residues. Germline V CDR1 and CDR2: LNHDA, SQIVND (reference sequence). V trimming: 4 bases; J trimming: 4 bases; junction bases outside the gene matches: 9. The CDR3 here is CASSTRDSGIYGYTF. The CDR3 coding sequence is TGTGCCAGTAGTACCCGGGACAGTGGCATCTATGGCTACACCTTC.

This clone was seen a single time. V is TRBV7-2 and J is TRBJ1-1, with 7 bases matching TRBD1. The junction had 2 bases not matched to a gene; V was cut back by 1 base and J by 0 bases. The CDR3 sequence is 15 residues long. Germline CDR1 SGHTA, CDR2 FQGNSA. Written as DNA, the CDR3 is TGTGCCAGCAGCTTAGAAGGGGGCGTGAACACTGAAGCTTTCTTT. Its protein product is CASSLEGGVNTEAFF.

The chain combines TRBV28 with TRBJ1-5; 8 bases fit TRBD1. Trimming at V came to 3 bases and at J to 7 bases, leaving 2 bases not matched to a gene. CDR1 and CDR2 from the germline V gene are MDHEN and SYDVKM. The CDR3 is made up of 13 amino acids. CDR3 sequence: CASSLDREQPQHF. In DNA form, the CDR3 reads TGTGCCAGCAGTTTGGACAGGGAGCAGCCCCAGCATTTT.

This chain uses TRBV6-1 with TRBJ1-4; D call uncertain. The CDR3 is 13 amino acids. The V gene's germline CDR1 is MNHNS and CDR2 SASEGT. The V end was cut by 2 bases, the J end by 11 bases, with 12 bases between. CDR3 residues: CASSETPLDKLFF. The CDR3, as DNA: TGTGCCAGCAGTGAAACTCCATTAGATAAACTGTTTTTT.

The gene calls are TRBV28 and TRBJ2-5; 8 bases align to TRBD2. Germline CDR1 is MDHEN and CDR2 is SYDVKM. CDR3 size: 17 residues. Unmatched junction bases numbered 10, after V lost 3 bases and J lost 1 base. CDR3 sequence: CASSLERGRLFQETQYF. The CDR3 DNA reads TGTGCCAGCAGTTTGGAGCGGGGGCGACTCTTCCAAGAGACCCAGTACTTC.

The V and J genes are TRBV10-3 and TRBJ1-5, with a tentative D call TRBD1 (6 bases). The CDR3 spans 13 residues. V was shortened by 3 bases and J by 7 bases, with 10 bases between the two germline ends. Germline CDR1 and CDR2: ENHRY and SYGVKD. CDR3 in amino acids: CAISEHREQPQHF. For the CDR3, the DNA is TGTGCCATCAGTGAACACAGGGAACAGCCCCAGCATTTT.

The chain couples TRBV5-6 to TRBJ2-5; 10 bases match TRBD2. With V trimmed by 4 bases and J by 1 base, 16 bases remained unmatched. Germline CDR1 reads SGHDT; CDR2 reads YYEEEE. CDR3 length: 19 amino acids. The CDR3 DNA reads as TGTGCCAGCAGCCGGGCCCCGGGACTAGCGTCAAGATTCCAAGAGACCCAGTACTTC. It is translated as CASSRAPGLASRFQETQYF.

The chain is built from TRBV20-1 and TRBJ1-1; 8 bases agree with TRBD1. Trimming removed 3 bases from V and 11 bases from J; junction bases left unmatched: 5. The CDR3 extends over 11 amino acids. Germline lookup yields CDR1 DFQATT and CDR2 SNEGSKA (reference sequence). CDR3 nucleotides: TGCAGTGCTAGGGAGGACAGGGACGCTTTCTTT. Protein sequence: CSAREDRDAFF.

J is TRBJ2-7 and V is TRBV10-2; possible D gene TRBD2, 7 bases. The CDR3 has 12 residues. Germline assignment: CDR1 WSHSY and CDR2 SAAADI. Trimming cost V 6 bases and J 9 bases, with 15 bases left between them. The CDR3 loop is CASRPARGPQYF. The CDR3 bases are TGCGCCAGCAGGCCGGCGCGGGGGCCGCAGTACTTC.

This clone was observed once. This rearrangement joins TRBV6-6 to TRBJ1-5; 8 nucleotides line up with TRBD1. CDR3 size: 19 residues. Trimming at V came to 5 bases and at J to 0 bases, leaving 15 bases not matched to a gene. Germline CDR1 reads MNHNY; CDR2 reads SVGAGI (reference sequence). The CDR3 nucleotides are TGTGCCAGCAGTCATACAGGGGGGAGCAGTTTAGGTAGCAATCAGCCCCAGCATTTT. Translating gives CASSHTGGSSLGSNQPQHF.

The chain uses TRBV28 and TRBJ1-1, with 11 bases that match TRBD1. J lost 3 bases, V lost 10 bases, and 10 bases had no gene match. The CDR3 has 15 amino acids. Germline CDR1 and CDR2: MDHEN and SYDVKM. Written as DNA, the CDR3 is TGTGCCACTAGGGGACAGGGGGGCGGGGACACTGAAGCTTTCTTT. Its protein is CATRGQGGGDTEAFF.

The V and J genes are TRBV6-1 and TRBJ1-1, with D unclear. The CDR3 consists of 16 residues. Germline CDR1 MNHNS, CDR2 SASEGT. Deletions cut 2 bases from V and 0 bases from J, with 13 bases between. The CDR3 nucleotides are TGTGCCAGCAGTGAATTTCAGGCAGGTATGAACACTGAAGCTTTCTTT. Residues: CASSEFQAGMNTEAFF.

Here the CDR3 DNA reads TGTGCCAGCAGCCGGACAGTGAACTATGGCTACACCTTC. It encodes CASSRTVNYGYTF. This chain uses TRBV6-4 with TRBJ1-2, with D perhaps TRBD1 (6 bases). Germline V gives CDR1 MRHNA, CDR2 SNTAGT. V dropped 6 bases and J dropped 2 bases, with 10 bases sitting between them. The CDR3 has 13 amino acids.